The 15 T cell receptor beta chains below come from one sample, sequenced in a study of CD8 T cells in ankylosing spondylitis. MiXCR, run by TCRdb on the 5' RACE reads, gives a single entry per CDR3 protein. The sample contains some 220,000 distinct CDR3 sequences, about 10% of which appear only once. The material sequenced was blood, either unsorted or a sorted T cell fraction (not recorded which). Receptor source: a male donor with ankylosing spondylitis or in good health (not recorded which).

The chain recombines TRBV7-9 with TRBJ2-5; D not resolved. V lost 3 bases to trimming and J lost 3 bases, with 5 bases between them. Germline-derived CDR1 and CDR2 are SEHNR and FQNEAQ (reference sequence). This CDR3 has 12 amino acids. The CDR3: CASSLIKETQYF. The CDR3 region has the DNA TGTGCCAGCAGCTTGATAAAAGAGACCCAGTACTTC.

This clonotype has at least ten counts. The gene calls are TRBV12-3 or TRBV12-4 and TRBJ2-1, with TRBD2 matching over 11 bases. The CDR3 consists of 16 residues. V trimming: 5 bases; J trimming: 4 bases; junction bases outside the gene matches: 7. CDR3 loop: CASSPRLAGLYNEQFF. The CDR3 DNA reads TGTGCCAGCAGTCCCCGACTAGCGGGGCTTTACAATGAGCAGTTCTTC.

This clonotype was observed many times. The chain links TRBV20-1 to TRBJ2-4, with 7 bases fitting TRBD1. V was clipped by 3 bases and J by 8 bases; unmatched bases: 13. The CDR3 totals 15 residues. The germline CDR1 and CDR2 sequences are DFQATT and SNEGSKA (reference sequence). CDR3 nucleotides: TGCAGTGCTAGGGCCCCGGACAGGTCTAGGGACATTCAGTACTTC. Protein: CSARAPDRSRDIQYF.

At least ten counts were recorded for this clonotype. The rearrangement links TRBV29-1 to TRBJ1-2; maybe TRBD1 (6 bases). Per the germline V gene, CDR1 is SQVTM and CDR2 is ANQGSEA. Trimming pared 0 bases from V and 1 base from J, leaving 12 bases between. The CDR3 extends over 15 amino acids. The DNA for the CDR3 is TGCAGCGTTGAAGATGGGGGGGCTGATAACTATGGCTACACCTTC. This codes for CSVEDGGADNYGYTF.

The table lists this clonotype with many counts. The rearrangement uses TRBV3-1 and TRBJ2-7, with 9 nucleotides matching TRBD1. The germline gives CDR1 LGHDT, CDR2 YNNKEL (reference sequence). Trimming cost V 1 base and J 3 bases; bases outside gene matches: 4. This CDR3 region has 15 residues. The CDR3 protein is CASSQVTDRGYEQYF. CDR3 coding DNA: TGTGCCAGCAGCCAAGTTACGGACAGGGGCTACGAGCAGTACTTC.

A few counts support this clonotype. The chain links TRBV5-6 to TRBJ2-7; 10 bases map to TRBD1. The CDR3 is 14 residues long. Germline lookup yields CDR1 SGHDT and CDR2 YYEEEE. Germline trimming cut 4 bases from V and 4 bases from J; bases unmatched to any gene: 5. The CDR3 DNA is TGTGCCAGCAGCGCCTGGACAGGGGGTTACGAGCAGTACTTC. Protein product: CASSAWTGGYEQYF.

In this sample, this clonotype turned up a few times. The chain links TRBV12-3 or TRBV12-4 to TRBJ2-6, with D perhaps TRBD2 (6 bases). Trimming left V 6 bases short and J 0 bases short, with 15 bases between. This CDR3 is 17 amino acids long. The CDR3 loop reads CASRRGSLNSGANVLTF. For the CDR3, the DNA is TGTGCCAGCAGGCGGGGCAGCTTAAACTCTGGGGCCAACGTCCTGACTTTC.

The chain employs TRBV7-8 and TRBJ2-4; D unclear. Trimming took 3 bases from V and 3 from J, leaving 12 bases between them. Germline V gives CDR1 SGHVS, CDR2 FQNEAQ. This CDR3 has 15 amino acids. The CDR3 DNA reads TGTGCCAGCAGCTTCTACGGGTTGGACAAAAACATTCAGTACTTC. Translated, it gives CASSFYGLDKNIQYF.

This clonotype was seen at least ten times. The chain couples TRBV29-1 to TRBJ2-1; D might be TRBD1 or TRBD2, each matching 5 bases. Deletions cut 7 bases from V and 0 bases from J, with 19 bases between. Per the germline V gene, CDR1 is SQVTM and CDR2 is ANQGSEA. The CDR3 is 16 residues long. The CDR3 sequence is CSAGQPSGSSYNEQFF. DNA of the CDR3: TGCAGCGCAGGGCAACCCAGCGGAAGCTCCTACAATGAGCAGTTCTTC.

This clonotype has ten or more counts. The chain is built from TRBV11-2 and TRBJ1-3, with unresolved D. V gave up 4 bases and J gave up 3 bases, with 25 bases separating them. Germline V lookup: CDR1 SGHAT, CDR2 FQNNGV. The CDR3 has 19 amino acids. The CDR3 nucleotides read TGTGCCAGCAGCTCCCCCGAGGGAGGCCCGCAAGTCCGTGGAAACACCATATATTTT. It codes for CASSSPEGGPQVRGNTIYF.

This clonotype was seen repeatedly, ten times or more. The chain couples TRBV5-5 to TRBJ1-1; maybe TRBD1 (5 bases). V lost 6 bases to trimming and J lost 5 bases, with 17 bases between them. Germline lookup yields CDR1 SGHKS and CDR2 YYEKEE (reference sequence). The CDR3 extends over 14 amino acids. The CDR3 loop reads CASTPLGVQTEAFF. CDR3 coding DNA: TGTGCCAGCACCCCATTGGGGGTCCAAACTGAAGCTTTCTTT.

The chain is built from TRBV11-1 and TRBJ2-1; tentatively, D is TRBD1 (5 bases). CDR3 size: 18 residues. V was cut by 3 bases and J by 7 bases, with 25 bases left in between. In germline, CDR1 is SGHAT, CDR2 FQDESV (reference sequence). This chain's CDR3 is CASSFFRFDWGHGNEQFF. The DNA for the CDR3 is TGTGCCAGCAGCTTCTTTAGGTTCGACTGGGGCCACGGGAATGAGCAGTTCTTC. Full variable domain (outside the CDR3, taken from reference TRBV11-1 and TRBJ2-1): EAEVAQSPRYKITEKSQAVAFWCDPISGHATLYWYRQILGQGPELLVQFQDESVVDDSQLPKDRFSAERLKGVDSTLKIQPAELGDSAMYLCASSFFRFDWGHGNEQFFGPGTRLTVL.

This clonotype was counted at least ten times. The chain recombines TRBV5-1 with TRBJ2-1; 8 bases are shared with TRBD2. Trimming at V came to 4 bases and at J to 4 bases, leaving 10 bases not matched to a gene. Germline V gene sequence: CDR1 SGHRS, CDR2 YFSETQ. CDR3 length: 16 residues. In DNA form, the CDR3 reads TGCGCCAGCAGCCCGGGGGGGAGCGGGCCTTACAATGAGCAGTTCTTC. It encodes CASSPGGSGPYNEQFF.

This clonotype was picked up many times. DNA for the CDR3: TGTGCCAGCAGCCAAGAAGGGCTAGCGGGAGGGCCAGACGAGCAGTACTTC. Its protein product is CASSQEGLAGGPDEQYF. V is TRBV4-2 and J is TRBJ2-7, with 12 bases that match TRBD2. Germline trimming cut 0 bases from V and 5 bases from J; bases unmatched to any gene: 8. Germline V CDR1 and CDR2: LGHNA, YNFKEQ. The CDR3 is made up of 17 amino acids.

This clonotype was picked up many times. The gene calls are TRBV13 and TRBJ2-7; tentative D call: TRBD2 (6 bases). V lost 5 bases and J lost 0, with 14 bases in between. CDR3 size: 15 residues. CDR1 is PRHDT, CDR2 FYEKMQ, per germline (reference sequence). The chain's CDR3 is CASSLRAGSSYEQYF. The CDR3 DNA follows: TGTGCCAGCAGCCTCAGGGCGGGGAGCTCCTACGAGCAGTACTTC.